This T cell receptor beta chain was recorded in a study of metastatic and nonmetastatic thyroid tumors. Study information: It was across blood and tumor or nodule tissue from malignant and benign thyroid patients that repertoires were compared.

All patients were treatment-naive before thyroid surgery. V was trimmed by 3 bases and J by 0 bases, leaving 8 bases between them. Germline V gene sequence: CDR1 DFQATT, CDR2 SNEGSKA (reference sequence). There are 13 residues in the CDR3. The study, taken as a whole, reports: Malignant thyroid tumors reportedly had TCR beta diversity that was significantly higher than in benign nodules, in blood and tumor.

This clone is categorized as medium-sized (0.01 to 0.1%). Antigen unknown. Study processing details: CDR3 differences across clinicopathological groups were used to build a distant-metastasis classifier for papillary thyroid cancer. TCRdb re-processed the PCR reads through MiXCR. The V and J calls and clone size are TCRdb's, not the authors'. In the table there are some 15,000 clones, about 22% of which are singletons. V usage is TRBV20-1 and J usage is TRBJ1-2; no firm D call. Sequencing used blood. The TCR originated in a female donor with papillary thyroid cancer or a benign thyroid nodule (not recorded which). Some clones in this sample may be carry-over from other donors' samples. The CDR3 reads CSASYRANYGYTF. The DNA for the CDR3 is TGCAGTGCTAGTTATAGGGCTAACTATGGCTACACCTTC.